This T cell receptor (beta chain) was observed in a study of cytomegalovirus exposure and HLA in healthy donors (dated by TCRdb to the late 2010s). Looking at the study overall: According to an earlier analysis of 587 of the donors, 150 million to 200 million T cells yielded over 100 million unique TCR beta sequences and about 300 Gb of sequence data. Roughly 320 gigabases of sequencing data and 70 million to 95 million unique TCR sequences made up an early release that covered nearly 650 HLA-typed donors. A later analysis re-analyzed previously published TCR beta repertoires from 500 to 700 donors and added high-resolution HLA genotyping to study TCR occurrence patterns. The study profiled the T cell repertoires of hundreds of subjects by immunosequencing and related them to cytomegalovirus serostatus. Donor age, sex, ethnicity and CMV serostatus were compiled together with the repertoire data. In the later analysis, no new phenotypic data were used to find candidate immune exposures; instead, reliance was placed on TCR beta sequences and their occurrence across donors. Along with the approximately 700-subject first cohort, a separate validation cohort of over a hundred different subjects was used. Genome-wide SNP genotypes for about 55% of the roughly 670 donors were used in a later genetic analysis, which treated that subset as a discovery cohort. Roughly five DR-DQ haplotypes were treated as single units for association and clustering because of strong linkage in the cohort. Every repertoire in the discovery cohort had been generated on one and the same sequencing platform. Class I and class II HLA loci were covered by the typing at four-digit resolution. Of the roughly 400 genotyped donors, about 84% fell in the genetic ancestry cluster associated with self-reported Caucasian donors. An earlier analysis of approximately 630 of the donors applied high-throughput TCR beta sequencing to assess whether each TCR beta V gene segment acted as functional or pseudogenic. To predict cytomegalovirus infection status, the study combined high-throughput TCR immunosequencing, statistical association of individual TCRs with disease status, and machine learning. Among a few hundred genotyped donors of the cohort, an average of approximately 240,000 unique TCR beta nucleotide sequences were sequenced per donor, approximately 20% of them non-productive. Typing coverage differed by locus: A, B, C, DRB1 and DQB1 were typed in roughly 620-630 donors, DQA1 in about 500, DPA1 in 600 to 610, and DPB1 in just under 490. The study aimed to test whether cataloging public T cell receptors could reveal signatures of past pathogen exposure. The investigation overall reported the following: In vitro tests confirmed that a few of the cytomegalovirus-associated TCR beta chains recognize cytomegalovirus antigens. Most TCR sequences were seen in very few donors, while some public TCRs were found in many individuals. In a later genetic analysis, fewer N-insertions in productive TCRs were reported among donors in an Asian-associated ancestry cluster than the approximately 710-donor mean. A later analysis found that HLA-associated TCR beta chains were more clonally expanded and had lower generation probabilities than equally common non-associated chains. A later analysis found that most CMV-associated TCR beta chains appeared HLA-restricted, with HLA associations seemingly driven largely by CMV exposure. In a later analysis, several top co-occurrence clusters were reported to appear linked to parvovirus B19, influenza, CMV and Epstein-Barr virus. It was suggested by the authors that the approach could potentially be generalized to other disease states and immunological phenotypes. According to a later analysis, TCR association rates differed among HLA loci, with DRB1 alleles showing the most associated TCRs and HLA-C alleles showing the fewest. Presence/absence analyses assumed roughly uniform sequencing depth across donors, an assumption that may not hold. HLA typing was unavailable for some donors at each locus, so association tests used only the typed subset. The sequencing pipeline was judged likely to have produced a cluster of highly shared sequence variants as a technical artifact. A later genetic analysis associated a missense DCLRE1C variant with V-gene and J-gene trimming of TCR beta chains, and an independent cohort replicated the association. The only immune exposure information available for the cohort was CMV serostatus. Because the 87-base-pair reads could not distinguish some IMGT-functional V segments, including TRBV6-2 and TRBV6-3, those segments were excluded. Linkage disequilibrium might explain the correlated functional status among segregating V segments, but an unknown experimental factor could not be excluded. This cohort had only TCR beta chains sequenced, and the lack of alpha or paired-chain data limited which features could be detected. In both the original and validation cohorts, the classifier was reported to diagnose cytomegalovirus status with high specificity and sensitivity. An earlier analysis of around 500 of the donors showed that most TCR beta V segments appeared in productive rearrangements either about 90% or about 30% of the time, which broadly matched IMGT annotations. Specific HLA alleles were associated with more than 15,000 TCR beta sequences at a false discovery rate of 0.05 in a later analysis. When HLA alleles, especially DR and DQ, strongly co-occurred, TCR associations were difficult to assign to individual alleles. A further reported finding was that TCR beta sequences accurately predicted the HLA-A and HLA-B alleles for most subjects in the first cohort. Over 15 rarely observed V segments, including chromosome 9 orphons, were excluded from the earlier analysis of approximately 500 of the donors because counts were too low. A total of 150 or so TCR beta chains were listed by the study as associated with cytomegalovirus.

To prepare the library, the immunoSEQ multiplex PCR assay was applied. The multiplex PCR relied on a mix of 60 forward primers for TCR Vbeta segments and 13 reverse primers for TCR Jbeta segments. The CDR3 region of rearranged TCR beta genes was amplified from genomic DNA with a multiplex PCR assay. The Illumina HiSeq System was used to sequence the amplified TCR beta libraries as 87-base-pair reads. The authors processed their data as follows. A later analysis tallied 75 million to 95 million unique TCR beta chains across the 550 to 850 repertoires, and about 10 million of those chains were shared by two or more donors. Raw reads were error-corrected and collapsed into unique sequences with a nearest-neighbor algorithm that merged closely related sequences to remove PCR and sequencing errors. To assign V, D and J gene segments, CDR3 sequences were aligned to IMGT reference sequences. Each retained sequence needed at least a six-nucleotide match to both a V gene segment and a J gene segment. Rearrangements were classified as productive when the CDR3 lacked stop codons and remained in frame with V and J, and all other rearrangements were classified as non-productive. CDR3 was defined by IMGT convention, running from the second conserved V-encoded cysteine to the conserved J-encoded phenylalanine. The earlier analysis of some 600 of the donors excluded sequences that lacked an unambiguous match to a single V gene segment. In an earlier analysis of a few hundred of the donors, a V segment was called functional when productive rearrangements were above 56.7%, and segregating when the standard deviation between donors exceeded 5%. A statistical classification framework was developed to diagnose cytomegalovirus status using the catalog of TCR beta chain sequences. A later analysis assigned V and J genes by comparing TCR nucleotide sequences with IMGT/GENE-DB human TR gene sequences. A later analysis assigned CDR3 sequences and most-parsimonious VDJ recombination scenarios with the TCRdist pipeline. A later analysis defined each TCR beta chain by its CDR3 amino acid sequence plus V-gene family, and excluded reads lacking a unique V-gene family. In a later analysis, around 600 highly shared, low-generation-probability nucleotide sequences were removed to address suspected cross-contamination and a sequencing artifact. In a later analysis, a clonal expansion index for each public chain was calculated from normalized within-repertoire ranks of inferred template counts. A later analysis computed generation probabilities with a VDJ recombination model fitted to out-of-frame rearrangements, and checked the results against IGoR. Hypergeometric tests were used in a later analysis to score TCR-TCR, TCR-HLA and TCR-CMV co-occurrence, with a repertoire-size bias correction applied to the TCR pairs. False discovery rates were estimated in a later analysis by permuting HLA or CMV assignments 20 times. In a later analysis, co-occurring TCRs were grouped using DBSCAN, with TCRdist sequence similarity added in when clustering inside HLA-allele-positive subsets. For co-occurrence clustering, repertoires with fewer than 30,000 or more than 120,000 public chains were excluded, along with 4 to 6 repertoires with anomalous nucleotide sharing. Here the immuneACCESS table is served through TCRdb, limited to in-frame sequences with V and J called. Missing clones are a known gap in these copies; in checked studies unresolved V genes cover under half, and the rest lacks a known reason. Clone size and V and J calls were adopted from that table, with D and trimming inferred from the DNA. Counted in this sample were 90,000 to 110,000 clones; around three quarters of them appeared once. The biggest ten clones account for about 7.7% of the sample.

V is reduced by 3 bases and J by 6 bases, leaving a spacing of 21 bases between them. The CDR3 goes from the cysteine to the phenylalanine over 16 residues. The kept DNA is CDR3 alone, 48 bases in frame from the first base. Taken from the germline V gene, the CDR1 and CDR2 loops are ENHRY and SYGVKD. The cohort was made up of about 610 healthy bone marrow donors. At the time of sampling, every cohort member was nominally healthy, though immune exposures that went unrecorded were likely present. The donor was CMV seropositive and was included in the group of approximately 300 seropositive cohort members. A peripheral blood sample was collected from each donor, and TCR beta sequencing was performed on peripheral blood mononuclear cells. Genomic DNA extraction from the blood cell samples was performed with the Qiagen DNeasy Blood Extraction Kit. In the case of this clone: The antigen this receptor binds is unknown. Base qualities are not recorded, but no much larger clone differs from it by a single base.

The receptor chain draws on TRBV10-3 and TRBJ2-7, and possibly TRBD2, on 8 matching bases. The receptor was isolated from a woman aged 45-65 years in good health and CMV-seropositive. The sample taken for sequencing was PBMCs. The CDR3 is CAISDRGERLAGEQYF. The nucleotide sequence reads as follows: TGTGCCATCAGTGACAGGGGGGAACGGCTAGCGGGCGAGCAGTACTTC.